The 32 T cell receptor beta chains below all came from one sample that was sequenced in a study of identical twins. MiXCR was run by TCRdb on the 5' RACE reads, yielding one entry per CDR3 protein. The sample consists of approximately 600,000 distinct CDR3 sequences, under 8.5% of them appearing once. The sample was also linked to a second study, of yellow fever vaccine responses in identical twins.

Sample: PBMCs. These receptors were taken from a young woman in good health.

The rearrangement uses TRBV5-1 and TRBJ2-5; 8 nucleotides line up with TRBD2. V lost 4 bases to trimming and J lost 4 bases; unmatched junction nucleotides: 9. CDR3 length: 15 residues. Germline V CDR1 and CDR2: SGHRS, YFSETQ. CDR3 in amino acids: CASSRALAGRETQYF. Here the CDR3 DNA reads TGCGCCAGCAGCCGAGCCCTAGCGGGCCGAGAGACCCAGTACTTC.

This clonotype occurred a few times. The chain couples TRBV7-9 to TRBJ1-1, with a weak D call TRBD1 (5 bases). From germline, CDR1 is SEHNR and CDR2 FQNEAQ (reference sequence). The CDR3 has 16 amino acids. Trimming took off 1 base at V and 5 bases at J, with 17 bases between the two ends. CDR3 nucleotides: TGTGCCAGCAGCTTAGAGGTCGGGCTGGGGGGGACTGAAGCTTTCTTT. It encodes CASSLEVGLGGTEAFF.

This chain connects TRBV2 to TRBJ2-7; no clear D gene. CDR1 and CDR2 from the germline V gene are SNHLY and FYNNEI. V was shortened by 4 bases and J by 4 bases, with 23 bases between the two germline ends. The CDR3 is 17 residues long. DNA of the CDR3: TGTGCCAGCAGTGGAGCTCGCTGGTCAGAAACTTCGTACGAGCAGTACGTC. Translation gives CASSGARWSETSYEQYV.

Comments on this clonotype: This clone may be a read error of a much larger clone one base away. The V call is TRBV11-2, the J call TRBJ2-1; tentatively, D is TRBD1 (6 bases). This CDR3 is built from 15 residues. V was trimmed by 5 bases and J by 3 bases, leaving 14 bases between them. CDR1 and CDR2 (germline): SGHAT, FQNNGV. CDR3 sequence (DNA): TGTGCCAGCAGCATAGGCCGGGACAACTACAATGAGCAGTTCTTC. Amino acid sequence: CASSIGRDNYNEQFF.

The chain links TRBV18 to TRBJ2-4; D may be TRBD1 (6 bases). The germline CDR1 and CDR2 sequences are KGHSH and LQKENI. CDR3 length: 15 amino acids. V lost 0 bases, J lost 7 bases, and 13 bases lay in between. CDR3 region: CASSPPSGARNIQYF. The CDR3 coding sequence is TGTGCCAGCTCACCACCGTCAGGGGCGAGGAACATTCAGTACTTC.

This chain links TRBV6-1 with TRBJ2-7; a possible D gene is TRBD1 (6 bases). The CDR3 totals 13 residues. The germline gives CDR1 MNHNS, CDR2 SASEGT. Trimming took 7 bases from V and 3 from J, leaving 13 bases between them. The CDR3 loop is CASIPGQSYEQYF. CDR3 bases: TGTGCCAGCATTCCAGGACAGAGCTACGAGCAGTACTTC.

This clonotype was found a few times. V is TRBV10-3 and J is TRBJ1-5; D is ambiguous. V lost 0 bases, J lost 0 bases, and 12 bases lay in between. The CDR3 has 17 amino acids. Germline V lookup: CDR1 ENHRY, CDR2 SYGVKD. CDR3 sequence (DNA): TGTGCCATCAGTGAGTCGGTTGGGTCCGATAGCAATCAGCCCCAGCATTTT. Amino acid sequence: CAISESVGSDSNQPQHF.

This clonotype was found many times. The rearrangement uses TRBV6-4 and TRBJ2-1; 8 bases align to TRBD1. Germline trimming cut 3 bases from V and 5 bases from J; bases unmatched to any gene: 3. CDR3 length equals 14 residues. The germline CDR1 and CDR2 sequences are MRHNA and SNTAGT. The CDR3 DNA reads TGTGCCAGCAGTGAGACAGGGGCGGACAATGAGCAGTTCTTC. Translation gives CASSETGADNEQFF.

This clonotype was detected ten times or more. The rearrangement uses TRBV5-5 and TRBJ2-7; the D gene is possibly TRBD1 (5 bases). This CDR3 spans 15 amino acids. CDR1 and CDR2 (germline): SGHKS, YYEKEE (reference sequence). The V and J ends lost 0 bases and 2 bases respectively, with 12 bases between them. CDR3 in DNA: TGTGCCAGCAGCTTGGGGGGCAGCCTGCCCTACGAGCAGTACTTC. As protein: CASSLGGSLPYEQYF.

In this sample, this clonotype turned up many times. The chain couples TRBV7-8 to TRBJ2-1; 8 bases map to TRBD1. The J segment lost 7 bases and the V segment lost 7 bases, leaving 6 bases of the junction unmatched. CDR1 and CDR2 (germline): SGHVS, FQNEAQ. CDR3 length equals 13 residues. In DNA form, the CDR3 reads TGTGCCAGCACCGGACAGGGTGGAAATGAGCAGTTCTTC. This encodes CASTGQGGNEQFF.

This clonotype was seen a few times. The genes are TRBV7-9 and TRBJ1-4; TRBD1 might be the D (5 bases). This CDR3 comprises 14 residues. The germline CDR1 and CDR2 sequences are SEHNR and FQNEAQ (reference sequence). The V and J ends lost 4 bases and 11 bases respectively, with 17 bases between them. CDR3 in amino acids: CASSSGTQPLKLFF. CDR3 sequence (DNA): TGTGCCAGCAGCTCCGGGACCCAACCTTTGAAACTGTTTTTT.

This clonotype was observed at least ten times. V usage is TRBV7-6 and J usage is TRBJ2-1; TRBD1 agrees at 7 bases. The CDR3 loop spans 17 amino acids. CDR1 and CDR2 (germline): SGHVS, FNYEAQ. V lost 5 bases, J lost 4 bases, and 14 bases stayed unmatched. DNA for the CDR3: TGTGCCAGCAGCCGAGTAGATGAGGACAGGTTTTACAATGAGCAGTTCTTC. Protein sequence: CASSRVDEDRFYNEQFF.

This clonotype was found a few times. The chain couples TRBV5-1 to TRBJ2-7; 10 nucleotides agree with TRBD2. This CDR3 spans 15 amino acids. V lost 2 bases to trimming and J lost 4 bases; unmatched junction nucleotides: 6. Germline CDR1 and CDR2: SGHRS and YFSETQ. The CDR3 DNA is TGCGCCAGCAGCTTTAGCGGGGGGTCTTCATACGAGCAGTACGTC. It yields the protein CASSFSGGSSYEQYV.

This clonotype was detected only a few times. The chain employs TRBV2 and TRBJ2-7, with D possibly TRBD1 on 6 matching bases. V shed 7 bases and J shed 4 bases, with 20 bases lying between them. The CDR3 length is 15 residues. Per germline, CDR1 SNHLY and CDR2 FYNNEI. The CDR3 sequence is CASNIRTGNGYEQYV. CDR3 in DNA: TGTGCCAGCAATATACGAACAGGGAACGGGTACGAGCAGTACGTC.

The chain carries TRBV3-1 and TRBJ2-3; D is ambiguous. V gave up 1 base and J gave up 4 bases, with 9 bases separating them. The CDR3 runs to 14 residues. From germline, CDR1 is LGHDT and CDR2 YNNKEL (reference sequence). The CDR3 DNA reads TGTGCCAGCAGCCAAGTAGTCGGCGCAGATACGCAGTATTTT. This sequence encodes CASSQVVGADTQYF.

The chain joins TRBV15 to TRBJ2-7; D not certain. Germline V gives CDR1 LNHNV, CDR2 YYDKDF (reference sequence). Deletions cut 1 base from V and 1 base from J, with 8 bases between. The CDR3 runs 14 residues. The DNA for the CDR3 is TGTGCCACCAGCAGAGGACTGGCGTCCTACGAGCAGTACTTC. This gives the protein CATSRGLASYEQYF.

The chain uses TRBV2 and TRBJ2-1, with TRBD2 identical over 9 bases. The germline V gene encodes CDR1 SNHLY and CDR2 FYNNEI. This CDR3 comprises 17 residues. J lost 0 bases, V lost 6 bases, and 9 bases had no gene match. Written as DNA, the CDR3 is TGTGCCAGCAGGAAGGGCCTAGCGGGGAGCTCCTACAATGAGCAGTTCTTC. Protein sequence: CASRKGLAGSSYNEQFF.

The J gene is TRBJ2-7, the V gene TRBV12-3 or TRBV12-4; no reliable D call. This CDR3 comprises 15 residues. The V gene lost 3 bases and the J gene lost 0 bases, with 12 bases spanning the gap. The CDR3 DNA reads TGTGCCAGCAGTTTGTTCGGGCCCGTCTCCTACGAGCAGTACTTC. It yields the protein CASSLFGPVSYEQYF.

The chain has TRBV12-3 or TRBV12-4 and TRBJ2-1, with a weak D call TRBD2 (6 bases). The CDR3 contains 15 residues. Trimming removed 7 bases at V and 0 bases at J, with 13 bases between. The CDR3 region is CASTPVAVSYNEQFF. The CDR3 DNA reads as TGTGCCAGCACCCCGGTAGCGGTCTCCTACAATGAGCAGTTCTTC.

The chain joins TRBV10-3 to TRBJ2-2, with a tentative D call TRBD1 (5 bases). This CDR3 comprises 16 residues. Germline-derived CDR1 and CDR2 are ENHRY and SYGVKD. Deletions cut 0 bases from V and 1 base from J, with 9 bases between. The CDR3: CAISESKQVNTGELFF. CDR3 DNA sequence: TGTGCCATCAGTGAGTCGAAACAGGTGAACACCGGGGAGCTGTTTTTT.

Many counts were recorded for this clonotype. The genes are TRBV6-2 or TRBV6-3 and TRBJ2-1; 8 positions match TRBD2. Germline lookup yields CDR1 MNHEY and CDR2 SVGEGT. Trimming cost V 6 bases and J 1 base; bases outside gene matches: 2. The CDR3 runs 14 residues. The chain's CDR3 is CASRPSGSYNEQFF. The CDR3 coding sequence is TGTGCCAGCAGGCCTAGCGGGTCCTACAATGAGCAGTTCTTC.

This clonotype was observed a handful of times. This chain joins TRBV2 and TRBJ2-7, with a possible D match to TRBD1 (5 bases). Deletions cut 7 bases from V and 3 bases from J, with 22 bases between. CDR1 SNHLY and CDR2 FYNNEI come from the germline V gene. The CDR3 is 16 amino acids. CDR3 DNA sequence: TGTGCCAGCAACCCCGTGTCCCTATCTCAGGGCTACGAGCAGTACTTC. Protein sequence: CASNPVSLSQGYEQYF.

This clonotype was seen many times. A junction end diverges from the germline sequence, so it may reflect a read error. The chain combines TRBV5-1 with TRBJ2-1; possibly TRBD2 for D (5 bases). CDR3 size: 11 residues. The germline gives CDR1 SGHRS, CDR2 YFSETQ. The CDR3 nucleotides are TGTGCCAGCAGCGGCAACAATGAGCAGTTCTTC. Its translation is CASSGNNEQFF.

The chain recombines TRBV20-1 with TRBJ2-5; 10 bases are a match to TRBD2. This CDR3 spans 14 amino acids. With 5 bases clipped from V and 0 bases from J, the junction kept 3 bases outside the gene matches. Germline V gene data show CDR1 as DFQATT and CDR2 as SNEGSKA (reference sequence). CDR3 nucleotide sequence: TGCAGTGCTCAGCGGGGGGGCAACCAAGAGACCCAGTACTTC. It codes for CSAQRGGNQETQYF.

The rearrangement uses TRBV10-1 and TRBJ2-7, with D maybe TRBD2 (6 bases). Germline V gene data show CDR1 as WNHNN and CDR2 as SYGVQD (reference sequence). This CDR3 has 15 residues. Trimming stripped 0 bases from V and 5 bases from J, with 14 bases between. CDR3 DNA sequence: TGCGCCAGCAGTGAGTCGGGACGGGAGCGCGACGAGCAGTACTTC. It encodes CASSESGRERDEQYF.

This clonotype was picked up many times. This chain links TRBV9 with TRBJ2-1; D is unclear. This CDR3 has 16 amino acids. V shed 2 bases and J shed 0 bases, with 12 bases lying between them. The V gene's germline CDR1 is SGDLS and CDR2 YYNGEE. CDR3 sequence reads: CASSVKGGSSYNEQFF. The CDR3 DNA reads TGTGCCAGCAGCGTTAAAGGCGGAAGCTCCTACAATGAGCAGTTCTTC.

The chain joins TRBV11-2 to TRBJ2-1; 11 bases agree with TRBD2. The J segment lost 8 bases and the V segment lost 4 bases, leaving 10 bases of the junction unmatched. The CDR3 extends over 16 amino acids. CDR1 is SGHAT and CDR2 is FQNNGV in the germline V gene. The CDR3 spells CASSSLAGGSFYEQFF. CDR3 nucleotides: TGTGCCAGCAGCTCCCTAGCGGGGGGCTCCTTCTATGAGCAGTTCTTC.

V usage is TRBV29-1 and J usage is TRBJ1-2; D remains ambiguous. The V gene's germline CDR1 is SQVTM and CDR2 ANQGSEA. The CDR3 length is 11 residues. V was clipped by 3 bases and J by 8 bases, with 10 bases between them. The CDR3 DNA is TGCAGCGTTGAGGGCTCTTGGGGCTACACCTTC. It codes for CSVEGSWGYTF.

This chain links TRBV29-1 with TRBJ1-1, with D possibly matching TRBD1 (5 bases). The CDR3 totals 11 residues. The germline V gene has CDR1 SQVTM and CDR2 ANQGSEA. V lost 2 bases and J 6 bases, leaving 7 bases between the germline ends. The chain's CDR3 is CSVEKTAEAFF. The CDR3 DNA sequence: TGCAGCGTTGAAAAGACAGCTGAAGCTTTCTTT. The complete variable domain, with remaining parts taken from reference TRBV29-1 and TRBJ1-1, reads SAVISQKPSRDICQRGTSLTIQCQVDSQVTMMFWYRQQPGQSLTLIATANQGSEATYESGFVIDKFPISRPNLTFSTLTVSNMSPEDSSIYLCSVEKTAEAFFGQGTRLTVV.

This clonotype was observed many times. This chain uses TRBV28 with TRBJ2-1; D might be TRBD1 (5 bases). CDR3 length equals 14 residues. The ends were cut back, 5 bases at V and 3 bases at J, with 11 bases in the middle. The germline V gene has CDR1 MDHEN and CDR2 SYDVKM. The CDR3 coding sequence is TGTGCCAGCAGTGTTAACAGGCTCTACAATGAGCAGTTCTTC. The encoded protein is CASSVNRLYNEQFF.

This clonotype came up many times. The V and J genes are TRBV4-1 and TRBJ1-1, with D possibly matching TRBD1 (5 bases). The length of the CDR3 is 14 residues. The V gene lost 1 base and the J gene lost 3 bases, with 9 bases spanning the gap. Looked up from germline, CDR1 is MGHRA and CDR2 is YSYEKL. CDR3 region: CASSQASGYTEAFF. The CDR3 DNA reads TGCGCCAGCAGCCAAGCTTCAGGGTACACTGAAGCTTTCTTT.

Many counts were recorded for this clonotype. The chain joins TRBV28 to TRBJ1-1; 7 bases match TRBD1. Germline assignment: CDR1 MDHEN and CDR2 SYDVKM. The CDR3 has 13 residues. Losses at the gene ends were 4 bases for V and 5 bases for J; bases not matched to a gene: 4. The CDR3 spells CASSSRGRTEAFF. In nucleotides, the CDR3 is TGTGCCAGCAGTTCCAGGGGGAGGACTGAAGCTTTCTTT.